This T cell receptor beta chain was sequenced during a study of blood T cell dynamics during melanoma immunotherapy. Repertoires were generated with immunoSEQ multiplex PCR, while TCRdb's copy carries only in-frame clones and drops some. The sample holds 15,000 to 20,000 clones, less than 95% seen once. This sample's time point: week 3, after first cycle of checkpoint inhibitor. Sampling occurred pretreatment (T0) and at week 3 (W3), after cycle one of checkpoint blockade. Disease control meant complete response, partial response or stable disease at 12 weeks. The CDR3 is made up of 13 amino acids. Germline values: CDR1 MDHEN, CDR2 SYDVKM. The germline V and J ends were trimmed by 3 bases and 7 bases, with 10 bases remaining between them. Study-wide results and limits: Whether repertoire-driving clones were melanoma-specific could not be determined.

A remark on this clone: Its antigen is undetermined.

The chain recombines TRBV28 with TRBJ2-1; no clear D gene. This TCR came from a human donor with melanoma. The source material was effector memory CD8+ T cells from blood, sampled from a patient treated with checkpoint blockade. The CDR3 DNA follows: TGTGCCAGCAGTTTTGTATTAGTTAATGAGCAGTTCTTC. Translated: CASSFVLVNEQFF.